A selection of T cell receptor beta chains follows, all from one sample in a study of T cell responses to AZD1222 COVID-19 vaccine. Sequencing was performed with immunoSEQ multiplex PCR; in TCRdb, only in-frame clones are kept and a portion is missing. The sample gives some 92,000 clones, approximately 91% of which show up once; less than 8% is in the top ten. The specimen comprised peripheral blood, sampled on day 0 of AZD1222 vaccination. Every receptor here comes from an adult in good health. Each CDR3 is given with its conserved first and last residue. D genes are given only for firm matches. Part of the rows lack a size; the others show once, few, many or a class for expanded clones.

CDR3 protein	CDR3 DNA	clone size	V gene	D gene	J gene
CASRQIRMGSNTGELFF	TGTGCCAGCAGACAAATCCGTATGGGGTCGAACACCGGGGAGCTGTTTTTT	-	TRBV11-2	-	TRBJ2-2
CASSESIGTSQYNEQFF	TGCGCCAGCAGTGAGTCGATAGGGACTAGCCAGTACAATGAGCAGTTCTTC	-	TRBV10-2	TRBD2	TRBJ2-1
CASSLAPTGGGYTF	TGCGCCAGCAGCTTGGCCCCGACAGGGGGTGGCTACACCTTC	-	TRBV5-1	TRBD1	TRBJ1-2
CASSIRQGSPNQPQHF	TGTGCCAGTAGTATTCGACAGGGGAGCCCCAATCAGCCCCAGCATTTT	-	TRBV19	TRBD1	TRBJ1-5
CASSLAWQGPGLAGGGSYEQYF	TGCGCCAGCAGCTTGGCCTGGCAGGGCCCGGGACTAGCGGGCGGTGGATCCTACGAGCAGTACTTC	-	TRBV5-1	TRBD2	TRBJ2-7
CASSRQGDQPQHF	TGTGCCAGCAGTCGACAGGGGGATCAGCCCCAGCATTTT	-	TRBV12-3/TRBV12-4	TRBD1	TRBJ1-5
CASSVEVEVNEQFF	TGCGCCAGCAGCGTGGAGGTAGAAGTCAATGAGCAGTTCTTC	few	TRBV5-1	-	TRBJ2-1
CASSLLGTYEQYF	TGTGCCAGCAGCTTATTAGGGACCTACGAGCAGTACTTC	-	TRBV5-8	-	TRBJ2-7
CASSATGTWVYNEQFF	TGTGCCAGTAGTGCTACCGGGACATGGGTCTACAATGAGCAGTTCTTC	-	TRBV19	-	TRBJ2-1
CAISGAELNTEAFF	TGTGCCATCAGTGGCGCCGAACTGAACACTGAAGCTTTCTTT	-	TRBV10-3	-	TRBJ1-1
CASSSSDRANEKLFF	TGTGCCAGCAGCTCCTCGGACAGGGCAAATGAAAAACTGTTTTTT	once	TRBV7-9	TRBD1	TRBJ1-4
CASNGDTQYF	TGTGCCAGCAACGGGGATACGCAGTATTTT	few	TRBV2	-	TRBJ2-3
CAIGNGEYGYTF	TGTGCCATCGGGAATGGGGAGTACGGCTACACCTTC	once	TRBV10-3	-	TRBJ1-2
CASSQGTSGSGVRYEQYF	TGTGCCAGCAGCCAGGGGACTAGCGGGAGTGGGGTCCGGTACGAGCAGTACTTC	-	TRBV4-2	TRBD2	TRBJ2-7
CASIPRGAGNTIYF	TGTGCCAGTATCCCAAGAGGGGCTGGAAACACCATATATTTT	-	TRBV19	-	TRBJ1-3
CASSTTGGVREKLFF	TGTGCCAGCAGCACCACAGGGGGCGTGCGTGAAAAACTGTTTTTT	-	TRBV5-8	TRBD1	TRBJ1-4
CATLLGDRTEAFF	TGTGCCACGCTCCTTGGGGACCGCACTGAAGCTTTCTTT	-	TRBV19	-	TRBJ1-1
CASSIASGDGYTF	TGTGCCAGTAGTATAGCGTCCGGGGATGGCTACACCTTC	-	TRBV19	-	TRBJ1-2
CASSVGNSLSPTQYF	TGTGCCAGCAGCGTAGGGAACTCGCTCAGTCCAACCCAGTACTTC	-	TRBV9	-	TRBJ2-5
CASSASNTGELFF	TGTGCCAGCAGTGCCTCGAACACCGGGGAGCTGTTTTTT	-	TRBV7-2	-	TRBJ2-2
CASSEVDFQFGLRSF	TGTGCCAGCAGTGAAGTGGACTTCCAGTTCGGACTACGCTCTTTC	-	TRBV6-1	-	TRBJ2-7
CASSYSTWVNTEAFF	TGTGCCAGCAGTTACTCTACGTGGGTGAACACTGAAGCTTTCTTT	-	TRBV6-5	-	TRBJ1-1
CASSLDQGRSETQYF	TGTGCCAGCAGTTTGGACCAGGGGCGGTCAGAGACCCAGTACTTC	-	TRBV28	-	TRBJ2-5
CASSYPLGTGGDSPLHF	TGTGCCAGCAGCTACCCACTAGGGACAGGGGGTGATTCACCCCTCCACTTT	-	TRBV7-8	TRBD1	TRBJ1-6
CTSSQGPGTKNEKLFF	TGCACCAGCAGCCAGGGGCCCGGGACAAAGAATGAAAAACTGTTTTTT	-	TRBV1	-	TRBJ1-4
CASQTTPNEQYF	TGTGCCAGCCAAACTACACCCAACGAGCAGTACTTC	-	TRBV6-5	-	TRBJ2-7
CASSRSRWAGELFF	TGTGCCAGCAGCCGAAGTCGTTGGGCCGGGGAGCTGTTTTTT	-	TRBV3-1/TRBV3-2	-	TRBJ2-2
CASSIKGQPSYEQYF	TGCGCCAGCAGCATTAAGGGACAGCCATCCTACGAGCAGTACTTC	-	TRBV5-1	TRBD1	TRBJ2-7
CASGDRPNYGYTF	TGTGCCAGCGGGGACAGACCTAACTATGGCTACACCTTC	-	TRBV27	TRBD1	TRBJ1-2
CASSPDSLANTGELFF	TGCGCCAGCAGCCCGGACTCCCTCGCGAACACCGGGGAGCTGTTTTTT	-	TRBV5-1	-	TRBJ2-2
CASNPNRATEAFF	TGTGCCAGCAACCCTAACAGGGCCACTGAAGCTTTCTTT	-	TRBV12-3/TRBV12-4	-	TRBJ1-1
CASSVLDQDPYEQYF	TGTGCCAGCAGCGTTCTGGATCAGGACCCCTACGAGCAGTACTTC	-	TRBV7-2	-	TRBJ2-7
CASSLDGTEAYEQYF	TGTGCCAGCAGCTTAGACGGGACAGAGGCCTACGAGCAGTACTTC	-	TRBV13	TRBD1	TRBJ2-7
CASSQNGANTGELFF	TGCGCCAGCAGCCAGAACGGCGCGAACACCGGGGAGCTGTTTTTT	-	TRBV4-3	-	TRBJ2-2
CASSLATGALNYGYTF	TGTGCCAGCAGCTTGGCGACAGGGGCCCTGAACTATGGCTACACCTTC	-	TRBV5-5	TRBD1	TRBJ1-2
CASGLGYTGELFF	TGTGCTAGTGGTTTGGGATACACCGGGGAGCTGTTTTTT	-	TRBV12-5	-	TRBJ2-2
CASNKLITGGYEQYF	TGTGCCAGCAACAAACTAATCACAGGGGGATACGAGCAGTACTTC	-	TRBV2	TRBD1	TRBJ2-7
CASSLAGRGPLGHGYTF	TGTGCCAGCAGCTTAGCGGGAAGGGGCCCACTTGGCCATGGCTACACCTTC	-	TRBV7-9	-	TRBJ1-2
CASGLYGRSYEQYF	TGTGCTAGTGGTTTGTACGGGAGAAGCTACGAGCAGTACTTC	-	TRBV12-5	-	TRBJ2-7
CASTLPGREQFF	TGTGCCAGCACCCTACCGGGGCGTGAGCAGTTCTTC	-	TRBV28	-	TRBJ2-1
CSASADSMNTEAFF	TGCAGTGCTAGTGCGGACTCCATGAACACTGAAGCTTTCTTT	-	TRBV20-1	-	TRBJ1-1
CASSFGSLDTQYF	TGTGCCAGCAGCTTTGGTTCGCTAGATACGCAGTATTTT	-	TRBV11-1	-	TRBJ2-3
CASRPPWGEKLFF	TGTGCCAGCAGACCTCCCTGGGGGGAAAAACTGTTTTTT	-	TRBV28	-	TRBJ1-4
CASSSRMGGNQPQHF	TGTGCCAGCAGCTCCCGAATGGGGGGGAATCAGCCCCAGCATTTT	-	TRBV7-2	-	TRBJ1-5
CASSLSRGTDEQYF	TGTGCCAGCAGCTTAAGCAGGGGGACCGACGAGCAGTACTTC	-	TRBV5-5	TRBD1	TRBJ2-7
CASTGEGHSPLHF	TGTGCCAGCACCGGGGAGGGACATTCACCCCTCCACTTT	-	TRBV12-3/TRBV12-4	-	TRBJ1-6
CASSLAVGGGAYEQYF	TGCGCCAGCAGCTTGGCCGTCGGGGGAGGGGCCTACGAGCAGTACTTC	few	TRBV5-1	TRBD2	TRBJ2-7